This entry concerns a single T cell receptor (beta chain). No antigen is known for it. CD45RO-CCR7+CD27+CD95- was the phenotype of naive CD8+ T cells. The V gene's germline CDR1 is SGHAT and CDR2 FQNNGV. The CDR3 sequence is 17 residues long. The sample originates from a study of CXCR3-negative and CXCR3-positive naive CD8 T cells. Findings and limits, study-wide: TRB CDR3s were more hydrophobic in CXCR3-positive than in CXCR3-negative naive cells.

It was by 5' RACE with UMI labels that the TRB cDNA libraries were prepared. TCRdb re-called the 5' RACE reads; one entry per CDR3 protein, DNA not given. The sample spans tens of thousands of distinct CDR3 sequences; the ten largest clones claim less than 0.85%. Input material: naive CXCR3+ CD8+ T cells from blood. The subset: CD45RO-CCR7+CD27+CD95- naive CD8+ T cells expressing CXCR3 (TNR3+). This receptor was identified in a human donor in good health. Some clones in this sample may be carry-over from other donors' samples. The chain uses TRBV11-2 and TRBJ2-5; the D call from TCRdb, TRBD2, cannot be confirmed without DNA. CDR3 sequence reads: CASSLGPSGGPRETQYF.